The 8 T cell receptor beta chains below all came from one sample that was sequenced in a study of CD8+CD57+ T cells in acquired aplastic anemia. Sequencing involved patients with CD8+CD57+ cell expansion previously shown by flow cytometry. The study profiled TCR beta VDJ and CDR3 using genomic DNA as template. TCRdb reprocessed the reads with MiXCR, giving one entry per CDR3 protein. The sample lists about 98,000 distinct CDR3 sequences; around two thirds were seen once. Source material: sorted CD4+, CD8+, or CD8+CD57+ T cells (not recorded which) from PBMCs. All receptors come from a human donor with aplastic anemia.

CDR3: CASSEGRPNQPQHF. DNA for the CDR3: TGTGCCAGCAGTGAAGGCCGCCCCAATCAGCCCCAGCATTTT. The chain uses TRBV2 and TRBJ1-5; D gene unclear. The ends were cut back, 1 base at V and 3 bases at J, with 7 bases in the middle. The CDR3 totals 14 residues. Per germline, CDR1 SNHLY and CDR2 FYNNEI.

This clonotype came up a few times. V and J are TRBV20-1 and TRBJ2-3; D perhaps matches TRBD2 (5 bases). Trimming pared 4 bases from V and 4 bases from J, leaving 18 bases between. The V gene's germline CDR1 is DFQATT and CDR2 SNEGSKA (reference sequence). This CDR3 is built from 15 residues. CDR3 sequence (DNA): TGCAGTGCTACTCGCAGAGGGAGAAGCGCAGATACGCAGTATTTT. Translating it yields CSATRRGRSADTQYF.

This sequence joins TRBV19 and TRBJ1-2; weak D call: TRBD1 (6 bases). V was clipped by 3 bases and J by 4 bases, with 12 bases between them. The CDR3 consists of 14 residues. CDR1 LNHDA and CDR2 SQIVND come from the germline V gene (reference sequence). The CDR3 DNA reads as TGTGCCAGTAGTATCAGTGGGGGCGGCTATGGCTACACCTTC. Its protein is CASSISGGGYGYTF.

There are a few counts of this clonotype. The chain couples TRBV29-1 to TRBJ2-3; maybe TRBD2 (6 bases). V was cut by 4 bases and J by 0 bases, with 17 bases left in between. In germline, CDR1 is SQVTM, CDR2 ANQGSEA. The CDR3 contains 16 residues. CDR3 in amino acids: CSVVFFVGTSTDTQYF. In nucleotides, the CDR3 is TGCAGCGTTGTTTTTTTTGTGGGGACTAGCACAGATACGCAGTATTTT.

Note on this clonotype: One junction end disagrees with the germline gene, perhaps due to a read error. The rearrangement uses TRBV6-2 or TRBV6-3 and TRBJ2-1, with TRBD1 identical over 11 bases. Germline V CDR1 and CDR2: MNHEY, SVGEGT. The CDR3 totals 18 residues. The CDR3 coding sequence is TGTGCCAGCAGTTACTCGTTATTCCGTCGGGACAGGGGGAATGAGCAGCTCTTC. Translating it yields CASSYSLFRRDRGNEQLF.

V is TRBV19 and J is TRBJ2-2; D gene unclear. Germline values: CDR1 LNHDA, CDR2 SQIVND (reference sequence). CDR3 length: 14 residues. V lost 6 bases to trimming and J lost 6 bases, with 14 bases between them. The CDR3 region has the DNA TGTGCCAGTAGCCCCGATCCGGTCCCCGGGGAGCTGTTTTTT. It encodes CASSPDPVPGELFF. Combining the CDR3 with reference TRBV19 and TRBJ2-2 gives the whole variable domain DGGITQSPKYLFRKEGQNVTLSCEQNLNHDAMYWYRQDPGQGLRLIYYSQIVNDFQKGDIAEGYSVSREKKESFPLTVTSAQKNPTAFYLCASSPDPVPGELFFGEGSRLTVL.

The chain has TRBV5-6 and TRBJ2-7, with D possibly being TRBD1 or TRBD2 (5 bases each). The CDR3 has 14 amino acids. The germline V gene encodes CDR1 SGHDT and CDR2 YYEEEE. V lost 3 bases and J 5 bases, leaving 15 bases between the germline ends. The CDR3 protein is CASSSTSTGHEQYF. The CDR3 DNA reads TGTGCCAGCAGCTCTACTAGTACGGGGCACGAGCAGTACTTC.

This chain links TRBV19 with TRBJ2-2; D possibly corresponds to TRBD2 (5 bases). CDR3 length: 13 amino acids. Trimming left V 4 bases short and J 7 bases short, with 10 bases between. The V gene's germline CDR1 is LNHDA and CDR2 SQIVND (reference sequence). The CDR3 sequence is CASSKATIGELFF. Written as DNA, the CDR3 is TGTGCCAGTAGTAAAGCGACTATCGGGGAGCTGTTTTTT.